The following is a TCR beta chain sequence with its context. Its antigen is undetermined. V lost 5 bases to trimming and J lost 9 bases, with 17 bases between them. Per the germline V gene, CDR1 is LNHDA and CDR2 is SQIVND (reference sequence). The length of the CDR3 is 14 residues. Measured with immunoSEQ multiplex PCR; TCRdb has only the in-frame clones, and not every one. The sample lists 130,000 or so clones; about 86% were seen once. The data were obtained in a study of T cell responses to AZD1222 COVID-19 vaccine. Findings and limits, study-wide: White British people made up most donors, females outnumbered males, and clonal diversity was possibly underestimated. Nearly half of the spike-specific TCRs reportedly recognize variant regions that carry no mutations.

Source: peripheral blood, taken on day 0 of AZD1222 vaccination. This clonotype was sampled from an adult in good health. The chain joins TRBV19 to TRBJ1-5; the D is unclear. The CDR3 protein is CASSETAYPRPQHF. The CDR3 region has the DNA TGTGCCAGTAGTGAAACAGCCTACCCCAGGCCCCAGCATTTT.